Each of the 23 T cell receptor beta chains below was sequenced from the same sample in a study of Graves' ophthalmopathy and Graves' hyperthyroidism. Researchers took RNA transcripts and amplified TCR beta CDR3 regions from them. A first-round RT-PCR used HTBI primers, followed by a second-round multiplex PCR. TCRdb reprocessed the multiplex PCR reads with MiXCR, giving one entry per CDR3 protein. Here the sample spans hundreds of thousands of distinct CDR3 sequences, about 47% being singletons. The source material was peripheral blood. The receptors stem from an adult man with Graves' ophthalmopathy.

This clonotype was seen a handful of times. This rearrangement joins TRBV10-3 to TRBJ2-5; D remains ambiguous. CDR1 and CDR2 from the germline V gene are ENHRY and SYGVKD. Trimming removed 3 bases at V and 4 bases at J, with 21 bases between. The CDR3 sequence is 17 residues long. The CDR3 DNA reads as TGTGCCATCAGTGACCGAGCCGAGACTGGGTCTCGAGAGACCCAGTACTTC. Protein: CAISDRAETGSRETQYF.

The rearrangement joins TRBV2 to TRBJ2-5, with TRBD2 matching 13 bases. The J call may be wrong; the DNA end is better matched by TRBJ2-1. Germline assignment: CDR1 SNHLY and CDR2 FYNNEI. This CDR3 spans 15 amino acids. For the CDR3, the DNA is TGTGCCAGCAGTGGGACTAGCGGGAGTAACAATGAGCAGTTCTTC. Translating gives CASSGTSGSNNEQFF.

The CDR3 spells CASSPDRGFPEAFF. CDR3 nucleotide sequence: TGTGCCAGCAGCCCGGACAGGGGTTTCCCTGAAGCTTTCTTT. This chain joins TRBV2 and TRBJ1-1, with 9 bases matching TRBD1. This CDR3 spans 14 amino acids. The J segment lost 6 bases and the V segment lost 6 bases, leaving 8 bases of the junction unmatched. CDR1 SNHLY and CDR2 FYNNEI come from the germline V gene.

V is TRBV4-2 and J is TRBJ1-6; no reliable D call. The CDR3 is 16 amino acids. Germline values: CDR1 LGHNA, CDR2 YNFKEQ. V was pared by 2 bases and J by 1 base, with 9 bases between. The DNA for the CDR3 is TGTGCCAGCAGCCAACCGAAGCAGTCCTATAATTCACCCCTCCACTTT. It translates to CASSQPKQSYNSPLHF.

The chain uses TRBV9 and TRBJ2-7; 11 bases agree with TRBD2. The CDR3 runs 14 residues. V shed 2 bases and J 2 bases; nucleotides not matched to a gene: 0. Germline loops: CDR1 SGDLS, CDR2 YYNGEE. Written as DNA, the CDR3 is TGTGCCAGCAGCGTTAGCGGGAGGGCCTACGAGCAGTACTTC. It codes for CASSVSGRAYEQYF.

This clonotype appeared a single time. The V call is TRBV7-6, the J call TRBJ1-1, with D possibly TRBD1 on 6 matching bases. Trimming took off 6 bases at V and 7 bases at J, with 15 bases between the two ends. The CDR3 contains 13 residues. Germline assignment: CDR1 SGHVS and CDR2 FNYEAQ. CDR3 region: CASRLGGGFEAFF. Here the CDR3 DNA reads TGTGCCAGCAGGTTGGGAGGGGGATTTGAAGCTTTCTTT.

The CDR3 sequence: CASSQVSLIAEQYF. CDR3 bases: TGTGCCAGCAGCCAAGTGAGTCTAATCGCCGAGCAGTACTTC. The chain links TRBV14 to TRBJ2-7; D call uncertain. V was pared by 1 base and J by 6 bases, with 13 bases between. The CDR3 totals 14 residues. Germline-derived CDR1 and CDR2 are SGHDN and FVKESK.

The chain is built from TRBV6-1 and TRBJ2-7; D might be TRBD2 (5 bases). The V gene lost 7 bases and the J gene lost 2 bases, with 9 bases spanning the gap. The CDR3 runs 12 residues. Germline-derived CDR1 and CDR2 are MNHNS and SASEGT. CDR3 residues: CASTKEAYEQYF. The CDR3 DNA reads TGTGCCAGCACTAAGGAGGCCTACGAGCAGTACTTC.

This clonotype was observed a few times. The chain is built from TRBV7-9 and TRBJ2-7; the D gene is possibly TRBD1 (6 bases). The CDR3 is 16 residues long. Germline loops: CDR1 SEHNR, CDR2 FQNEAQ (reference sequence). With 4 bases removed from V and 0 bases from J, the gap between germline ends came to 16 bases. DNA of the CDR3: TGTGCCAGCAGCTCCAGACCGGGACACGACTCCTACGAGCAGTACTTC. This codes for CASSSRPGHDSYEQYF. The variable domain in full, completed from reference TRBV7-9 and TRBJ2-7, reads DTGVSQNPRHKITKRGQNVTFRCDPISEHNRLYWYRQTLGQGPEFLTYFQNEAQLEKSRLLSDRFSAERPKGSFSTLEIQRTEQGDSAMYLCASSSRPGHDSYEQYFGPGTRLTVT.

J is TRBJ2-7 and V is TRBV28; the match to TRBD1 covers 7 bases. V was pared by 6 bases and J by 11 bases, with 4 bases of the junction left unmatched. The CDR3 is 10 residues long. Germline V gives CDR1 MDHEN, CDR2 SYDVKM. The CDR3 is CASSGTAKYF. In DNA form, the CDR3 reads TGTGCCAGCAGCGGGACAGCGAAGTACTTC.

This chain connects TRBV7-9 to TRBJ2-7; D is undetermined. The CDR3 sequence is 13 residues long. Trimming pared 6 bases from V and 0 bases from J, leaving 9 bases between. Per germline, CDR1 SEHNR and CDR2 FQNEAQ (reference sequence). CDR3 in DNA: TGTGCCAGCAGTTCGGCGGCCTCCTACGAGCAGTACTTC. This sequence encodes CASSSAASYEQYF.

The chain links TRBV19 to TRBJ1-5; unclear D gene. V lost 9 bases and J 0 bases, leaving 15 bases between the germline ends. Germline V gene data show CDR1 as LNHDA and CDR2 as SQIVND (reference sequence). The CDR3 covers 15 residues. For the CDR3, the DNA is TGTGCCAGCACCCAAGGAACCATTAGCAATCAGCCCCAGCATTTT. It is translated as CASTQGTISNQPQHF.

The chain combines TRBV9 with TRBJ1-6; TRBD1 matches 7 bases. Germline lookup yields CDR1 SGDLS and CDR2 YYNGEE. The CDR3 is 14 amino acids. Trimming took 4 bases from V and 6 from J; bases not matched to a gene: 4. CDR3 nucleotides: TGTGCCAGCAGCTCCGGACAGGTTAATTCACCCCTCCACTTT. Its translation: CASSSGQVNSPLHF. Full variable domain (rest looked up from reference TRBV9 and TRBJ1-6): DSGVTQTPKHLITATGQRVTLRCSPRSGDLSVYWYQQSLDQGLQFLIQYYNGEERAKGNILERFSAQQFPDLHSELNLSSLELGDSALYFCASSSGQVNSPLHFGNGTRLTVT.

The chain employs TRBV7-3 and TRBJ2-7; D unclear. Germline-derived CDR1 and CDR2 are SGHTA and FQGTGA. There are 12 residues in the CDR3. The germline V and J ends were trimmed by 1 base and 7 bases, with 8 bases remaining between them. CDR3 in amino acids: CASSLRVGEQYF. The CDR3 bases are TGTGCCAGCAGCTTAAGGGTCGGGGAGCAGTACTTC.

CDR3 in amino acids: CASSLTGITNEKLFF. CDR3 nucleotides: TGTGCCAGCAGCTTGACAGGGATAACTAATGAAAAACTGTTTTTT. The chain is built from TRBV7-9 and TRBJ1-4, with TRBD1 identical over 7 bases. Germline V lookup: CDR1 SEHNR, CDR2 FQNEAQ (reference sequence). CDR3 length equals 15 residues. Trimming cost V 3 bases and J 1 base; bases outside gene matches: 2.

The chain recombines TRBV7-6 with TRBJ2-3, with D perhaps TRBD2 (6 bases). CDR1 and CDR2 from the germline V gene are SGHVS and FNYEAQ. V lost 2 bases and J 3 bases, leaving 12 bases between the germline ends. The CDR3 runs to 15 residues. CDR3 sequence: CASSLRRGPTDTQYF. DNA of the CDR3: TGTGCCAGCAGCTTACGGAGGGGACCAACAGATACGCAGTATTTT.

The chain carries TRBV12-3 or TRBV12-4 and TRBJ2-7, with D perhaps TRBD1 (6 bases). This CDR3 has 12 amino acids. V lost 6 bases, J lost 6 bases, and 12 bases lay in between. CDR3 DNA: TGTGCCAGCAGAGTCAGGGGCGGCGAGCAGTACTTC. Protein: CASRVRGGEQYF.

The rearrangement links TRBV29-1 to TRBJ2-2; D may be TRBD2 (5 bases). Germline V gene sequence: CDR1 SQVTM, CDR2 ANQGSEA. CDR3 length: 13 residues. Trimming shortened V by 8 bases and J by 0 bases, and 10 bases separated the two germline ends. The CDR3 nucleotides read TGCAGCTCCCTAGCAGCGAACACCGGGGAGCTGTTTTTT. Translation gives CSSLAANTGELFF.

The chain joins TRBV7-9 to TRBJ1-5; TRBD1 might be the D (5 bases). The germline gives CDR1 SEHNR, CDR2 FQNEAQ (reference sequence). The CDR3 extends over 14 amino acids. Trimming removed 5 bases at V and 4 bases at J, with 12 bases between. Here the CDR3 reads CASSPGGGNQPQHF. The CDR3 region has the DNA TGTGCCAGCAGCCCCGGGGGAGGTAATCAGCCCCAGCATTTT.

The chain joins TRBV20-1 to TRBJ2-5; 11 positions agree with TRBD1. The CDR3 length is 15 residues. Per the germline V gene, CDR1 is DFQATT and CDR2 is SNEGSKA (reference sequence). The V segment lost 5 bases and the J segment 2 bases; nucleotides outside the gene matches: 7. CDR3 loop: CSAPTGTGGQETQYF. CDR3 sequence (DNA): TGCAGTGCTCCCACTGGGACAGGGGGGCAAGAGACCCAGTACTTC.

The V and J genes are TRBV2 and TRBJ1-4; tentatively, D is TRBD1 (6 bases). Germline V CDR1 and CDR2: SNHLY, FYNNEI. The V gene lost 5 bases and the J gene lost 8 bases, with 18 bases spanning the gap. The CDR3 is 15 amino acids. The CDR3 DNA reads TGTGCCAGCAGTTTATCTGGGGGGCCGGGGGAAAAACTGTTTTTT. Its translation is CASSLSGGPGEKLFF.

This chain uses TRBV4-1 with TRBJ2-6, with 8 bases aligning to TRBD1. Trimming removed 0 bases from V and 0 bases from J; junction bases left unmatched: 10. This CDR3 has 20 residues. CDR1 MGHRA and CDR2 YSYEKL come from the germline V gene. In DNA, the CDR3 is TGCGCCAGCAGCCAAGATCCAGGGGGCGCCTCCCCCTCTGGGGCCAACGTCCTGACTTTC. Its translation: CASSQDPGGASPSGANVLTF.

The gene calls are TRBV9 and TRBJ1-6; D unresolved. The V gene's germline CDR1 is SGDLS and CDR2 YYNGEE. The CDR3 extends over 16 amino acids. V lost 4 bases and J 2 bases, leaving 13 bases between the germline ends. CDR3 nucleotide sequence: TGTGCCAGCAGCCCACAACCGGCCCCCTATAATTCACCCCTCCACTTT. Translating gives CASSPQPAPYNSPLHF.